This T cell receptor beta chain was documented in a study of cytomegalovirus exposure and HLA in healthy donors. Researchers ran the PCR with 60 Vbeta and 13 Jbeta primers. Sequenced by immunoSEQ multiplex PCR; TCRdb stores in-frame clones only, minus some. In the table there are over 150,000 clones, approximately 80% of which are singletons. Germline V CDR1 and CDR2: ENHRY, SYGVKD. Trimming removed 5 bases at V and 1 base at J, with 11 bases between. The CDR3 runs to 14 residues. The TCR comes from a woman aged 50 to 60 in good health and CMV-seropositive. Source material: PBMCs. The chain has TRBV10-3 and TRBJ1-1, with D possibly TRBD1 on 5 matching bases. For the CDR3, the DNA is TGTGCCATCAGTCCAAGGACACCGAACACTGAAGCTTTCTTT. This sequence encodes CAISPRTPNTEAFF.